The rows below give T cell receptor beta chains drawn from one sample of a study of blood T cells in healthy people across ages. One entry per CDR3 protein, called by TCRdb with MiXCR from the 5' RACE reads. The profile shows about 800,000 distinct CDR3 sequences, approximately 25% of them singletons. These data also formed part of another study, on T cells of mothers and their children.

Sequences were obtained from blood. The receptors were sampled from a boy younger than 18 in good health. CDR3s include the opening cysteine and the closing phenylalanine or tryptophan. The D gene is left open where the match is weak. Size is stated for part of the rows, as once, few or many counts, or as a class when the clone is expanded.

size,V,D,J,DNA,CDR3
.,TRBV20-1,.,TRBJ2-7,TGCAGTGCTAGGCCGGCGGAACGGCCGTCGGAGAACGAGCAGTACTTC,CSARPAERPSENEQYF
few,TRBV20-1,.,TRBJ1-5,TGCAGTGCTAGACCTCAGGGCCTGGGGAATCAGCCCCAGCATTTT,CSARPQGLGNQPQHF
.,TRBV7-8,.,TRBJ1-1,TGTGCCAGCAGCCCGGGGGGGGCGGCTGAAGCTTTCTTT,CASSPGGAAEAFF
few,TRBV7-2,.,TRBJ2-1,TGTGCCAGCAGACGGATAGCGAGAACCCCTAATGAGCAGTTCTTC,CASRRIARTPNEQFF
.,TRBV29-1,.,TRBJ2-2,TGCAGCGTTGTCGCCTCCGAGGCCACCGGGGAGCTGTTTTTT,CSVVASEATGELFF
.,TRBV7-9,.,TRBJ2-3,TGTGCCAGCAGCTCGTCGGGGGATGCCGAAGATACGCAGTATTTT,CASSSSGDAEDTQYF
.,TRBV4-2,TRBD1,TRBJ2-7,TGTGCCAGCAGCCAGGAAGTTGGGACAGGGCACTACGAGCAGTACTTC,CASSQEVGTGHYEQYF
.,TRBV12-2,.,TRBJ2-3,TGTGCAAGTCGCTTCGGACAGTCTAGCGGAAGCACAGATACGCAGTATTTT,CASRFGQSSGSTDTQYF
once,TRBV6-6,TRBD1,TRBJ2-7,TGTGCCAGCAGGGCTCCCCGGGACAGGAACTACGAGCAGTACTTC,CASRAPRDRNYEQYF
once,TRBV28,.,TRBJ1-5,TGTGCCAGTAGCTTAGGACCGGGGGCCAATCAGCCCCAGCATTTT,CASSLGPGANQPQHF
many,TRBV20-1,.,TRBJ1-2,TGCAGTGCTAGGACAGCTAACTATGGCTACACCTTC,CSARTANYGYTF
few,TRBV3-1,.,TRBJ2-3,TGTGCCAGCAGCCCCATACAAGTGAGGGCAGATACGCAGTATTTT,CASSPIQVRADTQYF
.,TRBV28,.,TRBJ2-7,TGTGCCAGCAGTTTAGGAGGGGGACAGCTCAACTTCTACGAGCAGTACTTC,CASSLGGGQLNFYEQYF
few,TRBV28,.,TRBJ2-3,TGTGCCAGCAGTTTACCGCGTTTGGCAGATACGCAGTATTTT,CASSLPRLADTQYF
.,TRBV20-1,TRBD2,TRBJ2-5,TGCAGTGCAACCCTAGCGGGAGTAGAGGGGGAGACCCAGTACTTC,CSATLAGVEGETQYF
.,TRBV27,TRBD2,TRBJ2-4,TGTGCCAGCCGCACTAGCGGGGGTGGAAACATTCAGTACTTC,CASRTSGGGNIQYF
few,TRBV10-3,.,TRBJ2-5,TGTGCCATCAGTGAGTCCCCGAAGCAAGAGACCCAGTACTTC,CAISESPKQETQYF